A selection of T cell receptor beta chains follows, all from one sample in a study of blood T cell repertoires in COVID-19. Sequencing used immunoSEQ multiplex PCR; TCRdb keeps in-frame clones, though not all of them. The table shows about 97,000 clones, with approximately 84% occurring only once. Sequencing used peripheral blood. The receptor set was obtained from a man in his forties or fifties with active or convalescent COVID-19. Both conserved end residues are part of each CDR3. Fields, in order: clone size, D gene, V gene, J gene, CDR3 protein, CDR3 DNA. A D gene is named only where the DNA matches it firmly. Size values are once, few and many counts, or a class for expanded clones, and some rows have none.

>-|-|TRBV14|TRBJ1-1
CASSPPREDRNTEAFF
TGTGCCAGCAGCCCCCCCAGAGAAGACAGAAACACTGAAGCTTTCTTT
>-|TRBD2|TRBV27|TRBJ2-2
CASKSGGNTGELFF
TGTGCCAGCAAAAGCGGGGGGAACACCGGGGAGCTGTTTTTT
>few|TRBD2|TRBV5-4|TRBJ2-7
CASSSTTAQRGYEQYF
TGTGCCAGCAGCTCAACTACGGCCCAGCGGGGGTACGAGCAGTACTTC
>-|-|TRBV5-1|TRBJ1-1
CASRADGSTEAFF
TGCGCCAGCAGGGCAGATGGGAGCACTGAAGCTTTCTTT
>-|TRBD2|TRBV2|TRBJ2-1
CASTLLAGGRDEQFF
TGTGCCAGCACCTTACTAGCGGGGGGGCGGGATGAGCAGTTCTTC
>few|-|TRBV13|TRBJ2-1
CASSSGLSTANEQFF
TGTGCCAGCAGCTCAGGACTGAGTACCGCCAATGAGCAGTTCTTC
>-|TRBD2|TRBV6-5|TRBJ2-3
CATKAGEGTDTQYF
TGTGCCACCAAAGCGGGGGAGGGCACAGATACGCAGTATTTT
>-|TRBD1|TRBV10-1|TRBJ1-4
CASSRQGRGTNEKLFF
TGCGCCAGCAGCAGACAGGGCCGCGGGACTAATGAAAAACTGTTTTTT
>once|TRBD1|TRBV19|TRBJ1-6
CASMMSGGDNSPLHF
TGTGCCAGTATGATGTCAGGGGGCGATAATTCACCCCTCCACTTT
>-|-|TRBV11-2|TRBJ1-1
CASSPRREVGTEAFF
TGTGCCAGCAGCCCAAGGAGGGAGGTAGGCACTGAAGCTTTCTTT
>-|-|TRBV7-3|TRBJ2-6
CASSSAGVGSGANVLTF
TGTGCCAGCAGCTCCGCCGGGGTGGGCTCTGGGGCCAACGTCCTGACTTTC
>-|-|TRBV18|TRBJ2-7
CASSQGATTYEQYF
TGTGCCAGCTCCCAGGGTGCCACTACCTACGAGCAGTACTTC
>-|-|TRBV10-1|TRBJ2-1
CASSSDSSSYNEQFF
TGCGCCAGCAGCTCCGACTCTAGCTCCTACAATGAGCAGTTCTTC
>-|-|TRBV19|TRBJ2-7
CASSESGSSYEQYF
TGTGCCAGTTCCGAATCAGGAAGCTCCTACGAGCAGTACTTC
>-|TRBD1|TRBV11-2|TRBJ1-6
CASTLGQGSSYNSPLHF
TGTGCCAGCACCTTGGGACAGGGGAGCTCCTATAATTCACCCCTCCACTTT
>once|-|TRBV3-1/TRBV3-2|TRBJ2-7
CASSLRQYYEQYF
TGTGCCAGCAGCTTAAGACAATACTACGAGCAGTACTTC
>once|-|TRBV19|TRBJ1-1
CASSLRGLNTEAFF
TGTGCCAGTAGTCTCCGGGGTTTGAACACTGAAGCTTTCTTT
>-|-|TRBV14|TRBJ2-7
CASSQDHPSNRYEQYF
TGTGCCAGCAGCCAAGATCACCCGAGCAACAGATACGAGCAGTACTTC
>-|TRBD1|TRBV7-9|TRBJ2-7
CASTLGQGSPRVYEQYF
TGTGCCAGCACCCTCGGACAGGGGTCCCCGCGTGTCTACGAGCAGTACTTC
>few|-|TRBV27|TRBJ1-5
CEHLQGNEEQPQHF
TGTGAACACCTACAGGGAAACGAAGAGCAGCCCCAGCATTTT
>-|TRBD2|TRBV3-1/TRBV3-2|TRBJ2-7
CASSLRLAGKGEQYF
TGTGCCAGCAGCCTAAGACTAGCGGGCAAAGGAGAGCAGTACTTC
>-|-|TRBV29-1|TRBJ2-7
CSVVSGPSYEQYF
TGCAGCGTTGTGAGCGGCCCCTCCTACGAGCAGTACTTC
>-|TRBD1|TRBV4-2|TRBJ1-5
CASSQAGTGANQPQHF
TGTGCCAGCAGCCAGGCCGGGACAGGTGCTAATCAGCCCCAGCATTTT
>-|-|TRBV4-2|TRBJ1-5
CASSPFLDSNQPQHF
TGTGCCAGCAGCCCATTCCTGGACAGTAATCAGCCCCAGCATTTT
>-|-|TRBV3-1/TRBV3-2|TRBJ1-6
CASSQEGGVDSPLHF
TGTGCCAGCAGCCAAGAGGGAGGGGTCGATTCACCCCTCCACTTT
>-|-|TRBV29-1|TRBJ1-1
CSVDWGHRPNTEAFF
TGCAGCGTTGATTGGGGACACCGCCCGAACACTGAAGCTTTCTTT
>-|-|TRBV6-5|TRBJ1-4
CASSYDTNNEKLFF
TGTGCCAGCAGTTACGACACAAATAATGAAAAACTGTTTTTT
>-|TRBD1|TRBV5-1|TRBJ1-4
CASSTIGTANEKLFF
TGCGCCAGCAGCACGATTGGGACAGCGAATGAAAAACTGTTTTTT
>-|-|TRBV29-1|TRBJ1-5
CSVDLGAGQPQHF
TGCAGCGTTGATCTGGGGGCGGGTCAGCCCCAGCATTTT
>-|-|TRBV10-3|TRBJ1-6
CACAGDPLHF
TGTGCCTGCGCGGGGGATCCCCTCCACTTT
>-|-|TRBV6-6|TRBJ2-5
CASSYPDTPVGTQYF
TGTGCCAGCAGTTACCCTGACACGCCCGTCGGGACCCAGTACTTC
>-|-|TRBV10-2|TRBJ2-2
CASSEQALGAGELFF
TGCGCCAGCAGTGAGCAGGCCCTAGGGGCCGGGGAGCTGTTTTTT
>-|-|TRBV6-5|TRBJ1-2
CASSYSVQNYGYTF
TGTGCCAGCAGTTACTCTGTGCAGAACTATGGCTACACCTTC
>-|-|TRBV27|TRBJ2-7
CAEGRGPF
TGTGCGGAGGGAAGGGGCCCCTTC
>-|-|TRBV7-8|TRBJ1-2
CASSFKSAANYGYTF
TGTGCCAGCAGCTTCAAGAGCGCTGCTAACTATGGCTACACCTTC
>few|-|TRBV10-1|TRBJ1-2
CASSDGRGRSYTF
TGCGCCAGCAGTGACGGACGGGGAAGAAGCTACACCTTC